The 2 T cell receptor beta chains below come from one sample, sequenced in a study of cytomegalovirus exposure and HLA in healthy donors (dated by TCRdb to the late 2010s). The receptor library was made with the immunoSEQ multiplex PCR assay. For the multiplex PCR, a mixture combining 60 forward primers for TCR Vbeta segments and 13 reverse primers for TCR Jbeta segments was used. TCRdb's version of the immuneACCESS table is confined to in-frame rearrangements and falls short of the full clone set. An unresolved V gene accounts for under half of the shortfall where checked; the remainder is of unknown origin. Counted in this sample were over 85,000 clones; roughly 79% of them appeared once. Over 3% of the sample goes to the ten largest clones. The sample consisted of PBMCs. The receptors were sampled from a woman in her thirties or forties in good health and CMV-seronegative.

This clone was counted only a few times. This sequence joins TRBV7-2 and TRBJ1-6; D ambiguous. This CDR3 comprises 16 residues. Per the germline V gene, CDR1 is SGHTA and CDR2 is FQGNSA. Trimming shortened V by 4 bases and J by 10 bases, and 20 bases separated the two germline ends. CDR3 in amino acids: CASSSDPSQVQSPLHF. CDR3 in DNA: TGTGCCAGCAGCTCCGACCCTTCGCAGGTTCAATCACCCCTCCACTTT.

The chain links TRBV5-4 to TRBJ1-1; D is unclear. Germline CDR1 reads SGHNT; CDR2 reads YYREEE (reference sequence). Trimming shortened V by 1 base and J by 1 base, and 8 bases separated the two germline ends. The CDR3 contains 14 residues. In DNA, the CDR3 is TGTGCCAGCAGCTTGCCAAATCCGAACACTGAAGCTTTCTTT. Translation gives CASSLPNPNTEAFF.